The next 21 T cell receptor beta chains were all read from a single sample in a study of beta chain features in type 1 diabetes. Study-level results: All four CD4+ subsets of Type 1 diabetes patients contained TCRB CDR3s that were moderately but significantly shorter.

Sequencing targeted expressed TCRB transcripts, as all isolated RNA had been reverse transcribed. Repertoires were generated with immunoSEQ multiplex PCR, while TCRdb's copy carries only in-frame clones and drops some. The sample includes roughly 340,000 clones, roughly 12% of them seen just once. Antigens of these TCRs are unknown. The sequenced sample consisted of naive CD4+ T cells from blood. These receptor sequences come from a woman aged 18-29 years with type 1 diabetes.

The chain uses TRBV7-9 and TRBJ1-6; D is possibly TRBD1 (6 bases). The germline V gene has CDR1 SEHNR and CDR2 FQNEAQ (reference sequence). The CDR3 totals 16 residues. Trimming took 5 bases from V and 5 from J, leaving 16 bases between them. This chain's CDR3 is CASSLDRIKNNSPLHF. Here the CDR3 DNA reads TGTGCCAGCAGCCTCGACAGGATTAAGAATAATTCACCCCTCCACTTT.

In nucleotides, the CDR3 is TGCGCCAGCAGCCAGTGTTCTCCGGGACAGGGGGAAGGAGAGACCCAGTACTTC. Its translation is CASSQCSPGQGEGETQYF. The chain is built from TRBV4-1 and TRBJ2-5, with 11 bases aligning to TRBD1. The CDR3 has 18 amino acids. Germline lookup yields CDR1 MGHRA and CDR2 YSYEKL. J lost 4 bases, V lost 3 bases, and 13 bases had no gene match.

This rearrangement joins TRBV2 to TRBJ1-2; D unclear. CDR1 is SNHLY and CDR2 is FYNNEI in the germline V gene. The CDR3 contains 13 residues. Trimming cost V 6 bases and J 7 bases, with 15 bases left between them. In nucleotides, the CDR3 is TGTGCCAGCAGACCGAGGGCCCAAGTTGGCTACACCTTC. Its protein is CASRPRAQVGYTF.

To note about this clone: The identical CDR3 is also encoded by other nucleotide sequences in the sample. The V and J genes are TRBV29-1 and TRBJ2-7; TRBD1 aligns across 11 bases. The germline gives CDR1 SQVTM, CDR2 ANQGSEA. The CDR3 is 14 residues long. V was pared by 4 bases and J by 3 bases, with 5 bases of the junction left unmatched. CDR3 nucleotides: TGCAGCGTTGCGACCGGGACAGGGGGCTACGAGCAGTACTTC. It translates to CSVATGTGGYEQYF.

The J gene is TRBJ2-7, the V gene TRBV5-4, with D perhaps TRBD1 (6 bases). V was trimmed by 4 bases and J by 3 bases, leaving 14 bases between them. Germline CDR1 SGHNT, CDR2 YYREEE (reference sequence). This CDR3 is 14 amino acids long. The CDR3 coding sequence is TGTGCCAGCAGCCCGACAGGAGGAGACTACGAGCAGTACTTC. Translation: CASSPTGGDYEQYF. Variable domain in full (rest from reference TRBV5-4 and TRBJ2-7): ETGVTQSPTHLIKTRGQQVTLRCSSQSGHNTVSWYQQALGQGPQFIFQYYREEENGRGNFPPRFSGLQFPNYSSELNVNALELDDSALYLCASSPTGGDYEQYFGPGTRLTVT.

This clone was counted once. CDR3 loop: CASSPKVRARVAGILNEQFF. For the CDR3, the DNA is TGCGCCAGCAGCCCGAAGGTACGGGCGCGCGTAGCGGGGATACTCAATGAGCAGTTCTTC. The chain joins TRBV5-1 to TRBJ2-1; 8 nucleotides agree with TRBD2. This CDR3 comprises 20 residues. The J segment lost 6 bases and the V segment lost 4 bases, leaving 24 bases of the junction unmatched. Germline V lookup: CDR1 SGHRS, CDR2 YFSETQ.

This clone was seen just once. Likely a read error: the CDR3 ends without its conserved phenylalanine or tryptophan. The chain carries TRBV30 and TRBJ2-7, with D possibly TRBD1 on 6 matching bases. CDR3 length: 13 amino acids. The V gene's germline CDR1 is GTSNPN and CDR2 SVGIG (reference sequence). V lost 3 bases to trimming and J lost 2 bases, with 11 bases between them. The CDR3 DNA reads TGTGCCTGGAGCGTGGACAGAACCTACGAGCAGTACCTC. This translates into CAWSVDRTYEQYL.

The chain has TRBV28 and TRBJ1-1; 8 nucleotides agree with TRBD1. The ends lost 4 bases at V and 5 bases at J; junction bases unmatched: 9. The CDR3 is 15 amino acids. Germline assignment: CDR1 MDHEN and CDR2 SYDVKM. The CDR3 DNA sequence: TGTGCCAGCAGTTCCTCAGGGGGCGCTTGGACTGAAGCTTTCTTT. Its protein is CASSSSGGAWTEAFF.

There are a few counts of this clone. The J gene is TRBJ2-1, the V gene TRBV28; maybe TRBD2 (5 bases). CDR3 length: 15 amino acids. In germline, CDR1 is MDHEN, CDR2 SYDVKM. Between the trimmed V and J ends, which lost 2 bases and 0 bases, there was a span of 8 bases. Here the CDR3 reads CASSLERSSYNEQFF. The CDR3 DNA reads as TGTGCCAGCAGTTTAGAGCGGAGCTCCTACAATGAGCAGTTCTTC.

The CDR3 reads CASSEGTTNQPQHF. The CDR3 DNA follows: TGTGCCAGCAGTGAGGGGACAACGAATCAGCCCCAGCATTTT. The V and J genes are TRBV25-1 and TRBJ1-5; weak D call: TRBD1 (6 bases). From germline, CDR1 is MGHDK and CDR2 SYGVNS. CDR3 length: 14 amino acids. V dropped 3 bases and J dropped 4 bases, with 10 bases sitting between them.

This clone was counted a few times. This sequence joins TRBV18 and TRBJ1-4; maybe TRBD1 (6 bases). Germline V lookup: CDR1 KGHSH, CDR2 LQKENI. The CDR3 is 13 amino acids. The germline V and J ends were trimmed by 4 bases and 7 bases, with 10 bases remaining between them. The CDR3 is CASSRRTVEKLFF. The CDR3 nucleotides read TGTGCCAGCTCACGGCGGACAGTTGAAAAACTGTTTTTT.

There are a few counts of this clone. This rearrangement joins TRBV5-1 to TRBJ2-7, with TRBD2 matching 9 bases. J gave up 5 bases and V 4 bases, and 13 bases lay outside the gene matches. The CDR3 totals 16 residues. The V gene's germline CDR1 is SGHRS and CDR2 YFSETQ. CDR3 bases: TGCGCCAGCAGCACCCTCCGGGCTAGCGGGAACGACGAGCAGTACTTC. Encoded protein: CASSTLRASGNDEQYF.

The chain carries TRBV11-3 and TRBJ2-7; no firm D call. Germline V gene data show CDR1 as SGHNT and CDR2 as YENEEA. V lost 8 bases and J 4 bases, leaving 9 bases between the germline ends. This CDR3 is built from 11 residues. In nucleotides, the CDR3 is TGTGCCAGCCGTCGGTCTTACGAGCAGTACTTC. This translates into CASRRSYEQYF.

The chain is built from TRBV10-3 and TRBJ1-3; D is possibly TRBD1 (5 bases). The length of the CDR3 is 13 residues. The germline V and J ends were trimmed by 7 bases and 3 bases, with 10 bases remaining between them. CDR1 and CDR2 from the germline V gene are ENHRY and SYGVKD. The DNA of the CDR3 is TGTGCCATCACCGCAGGGCTTGGAAACACCATATATTTT. It yields the protein CAITAGLGNTIYF.

The rearrangement uses TRBV6-5 and TRBJ1-6, with TRBD1 matching 7 bases. Germline lookup yields CDR1 MNHEY and CDR2 SVGAGI. The CDR3 extends over 15 amino acids. Losses at the gene ends were 5 bases for V and 8 bases for J; bases not matched to a gene: 9. Here the CDR3 reads CASSRATGIDSPLHF. The CDR3 bases are TGTGCCAGCAGTCGTGCGACAGGGATTGATTCACCCCTCCACTTT.

This clone was seen a handful of times. The chain recombines TRBV7-8 with TRBJ2-3; TRBD2 matches 12 bases. This CDR3 comprises 16 residues. Per germline, CDR1 SGHVS and CDR2 FQNEAQ. V lost 5 bases and J lost 7; bases outside the gene matches: 10. The DNA for the CDR3 is TGTGCCAGCAGCGGGCGACTAGCGGGGGTTCGGCATACGCAGTATTTT. It is translated as CASSGRLAGVRHTQYF. The full variable domain, rest sourced from reference TRBV7-8 and TRBJ2-3, is GAGVSQSPRYKVAKRGQDVALRCDPISGHVSLFWYQQALGQGPEFLTYFQNEAQLDKSGLPSDRFFAERPEGSVSTLKIQRTQQEDSAVYLCASSGRLAGVRHTQYFGPGTRLTVL.

This rearrangement joins TRBV4-2 to TRBJ2-3; TRBD1 aligns across 8 bases. J gave up 2 bases and V 4 bases, and 8 bases lay outside the gene matches. Per the germline V gene, CDR1 is LGHNA and CDR2 is YNFKEQ. The CDR3 runs 16 residues. The CDR3 bases are TGTGCCAGCAGCCTTTATGGGACAGGAATCACAGATACGCAGTATTTT. Translating gives CASSLYGTGITDTQYF.

This clone was counted between two and nine times. The rearrangement joins TRBV6-5 to TRBJ2-3; no definite D call. V was shortened by 4 bases and J by 2 bases, with 7 bases between the two germline ends. From germline, CDR1 is MNHEY and CDR2 SVGAGI. The CDR3 runs to 13 residues. The CDR3: CASSLVDTDTQYF. The CDR3 coding sequence is TGTGCCAGCAGTTTGGTAGACACAGATACGCAGTATTTT.

The genes are TRBV25-1 and TRBJ2-7, with D possibly matching TRBD1 (5 bases). The CDR3 contains 14 residues. Per germline, CDR1 MGHDK and CDR2 SYGVNS. V gave up 0 bases and J gave up 2 bases, with 8 bases separating them. CDR3 region: CASSEYGRAYEQYF. The CDR3 coding sequence is TGTGCCAGCAGTGAATATGGCAGGGCCTACGAGCAGTACTTC.

This chain connects TRBV15 to TRBJ2-5; 8 positions match TRBD2. The germline CDR1 and CDR2 sequences are LNHNV and YYDKDF (reference sequence). This CDR3 has 12 amino acids. The V gene end was trimmed by 1 base and the J gene end by 11 bases; junction bases not matched to a gene: 3. As DNA, the CDR3 is TGTGCCACCAGCAGAGCGGGAGGGGTGCAGTACTTC. Its protein product is CATSRAGGVQYF.

This clone was observed a few times. The V gene is TRBV29-1, the J gene TRBJ2-6; D ambiguous. The V gene lost 4 bases and the J gene lost 2 bases, with 12 bases spanning the gap. The germline gives CDR1 SQVTM, CDR2 ANQGSEA. CDR3 length: 15 residues. The CDR3 loop is CSVVAMAAGANVLTF. CDR3 coding DNA: TGCAGCGTTGTAGCTATGGCGGCTGGGGCCAACGTCCTGACTTTC.